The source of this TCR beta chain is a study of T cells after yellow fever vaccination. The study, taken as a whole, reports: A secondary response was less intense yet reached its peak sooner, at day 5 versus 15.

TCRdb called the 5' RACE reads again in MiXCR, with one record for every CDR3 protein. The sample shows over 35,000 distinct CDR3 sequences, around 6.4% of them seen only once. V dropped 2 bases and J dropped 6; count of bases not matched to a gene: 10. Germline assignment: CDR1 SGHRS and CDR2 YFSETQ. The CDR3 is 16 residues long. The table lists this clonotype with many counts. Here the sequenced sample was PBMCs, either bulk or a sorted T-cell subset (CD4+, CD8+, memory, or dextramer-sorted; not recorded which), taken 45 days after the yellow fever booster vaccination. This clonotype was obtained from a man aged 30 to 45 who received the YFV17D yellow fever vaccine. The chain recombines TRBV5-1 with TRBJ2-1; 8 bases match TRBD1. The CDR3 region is CASSLVPRGRGNEQFF. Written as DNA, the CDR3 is TGCGCCAGCAGCTTAGTGCCCAGGGGGCGAGGCAATGAGCAGTTCTTC.